The source of this TCR beta chain is a study of CD8 T cells in Susac syndrome. TEMRA cells were enriched by FACS, while CD8+ and CD4+ T cells were obtained through a negative isolation that was performed magnetically. When the RNA was reverse transcribed, random hexamers were used with an input of about 0.5 to 1 ug. TCRdb reanalysed the immunoSEQ multiplex PCR reads using MiXCR and keeps one entry per CDR3 protein. In the table there are 210,000 or so distinct CDR3 sequences, approximately 94% of which are singletons. V was pared by 6 bases and J by 4 bases, with 9 bases of the junction left unmatched. Germline V lookup: CDR1 MNHEY, CDR2 SVGAGI. The CDR3 extends over 15 amino acids.

This receptor was obtained from a human donor with Susac syndrome. The chain combines TRBV6-5 with TRBJ1-5; 7 bases match TRBD1. The sample consisted of CD4+ T cells from PBMCs. In nucleotides, the CDR3 is TGTGCCAGCAGCACAGGGAAACAGGGGAATCAGCCCCAGCATTTT. Its translation: CASSTGKQGNQPQHF.